This is a list of T cell receptor beta chains from one sample in a study of shared clonotypes between healthy human individuals. Libraries were prepared by immunoSEQ multiplex PCR; TCRdb keeps only in-frame clonotypes and omits some of them. The repertoire consists of millions of clones, with around 95% occurring once and the leading ten covering 0.1% to 0.15%. The sequenced sample was naive CD4+ T cells sorted from blood. The receptors were sampled from a man aged 18 to 29 in good health. CDR3s include the opening cysteine and the closing phenylalanine or tryptophan. D genes are given only for firm matches. The size entry is marked missing in some rows and otherwise reads once, few, many or a size class.

j_call	v_call	clone_size	d_call	cdr3_nt	cdr3_aa
TRBJ1-3	TRBV29-1	.	.	TGCAGCGTTGAAATTCAGTCGGACGGAAACACCATATATTTT	CSVEIQSDGNTIYF
TRBJ2-2	TRBV4-3	.	.	TGCGCCAGCAGCTCTGGAGCGAACACCGGGGAGCTGTTTTTT	CASSSGANTGELFF
TRBJ1-2	TRBV19	.	.	TGTGCCAGTAGTATGGGCAGCAGGGCGAGTTACGGCTACACCTTC	CASSMGSRASYGYTF
TRBJ2-7	TRBV11-3	.	TRBD2	TGTGCCAGCAGTGGTAGCGGGAGCCACGAGCAGTACTTC	CASSGSGSHEQYF
TRBJ2-7	TRBV5-6	.	.	TGTGCCAGCAGCTTGGCTTATCCGGGACACTACGAGCAGTACTTC	CASSLAYPGHYEQYF
TRBJ1-5	TRBV11-2	few	.	TGTGCCAGCAGCTTAGGGGCCAAGAACAATCAGCCCCAGCATTTT	CASSLGAKNNQPQHF
TRBJ1-5	TRBV18	.	.	TGTGCCAGCTCACAGGTTTCCGGGCAGCCCCAGCATTTT	CASSQVSGQPQHF
TRBJ2-7	TRBV5-1	.	TRBD2	TGCGCCAGCAGCTTGGAGGGACTAGCCTCTTACGAGCAGTACTTC	CASSLEGLASYEQYF
TRBJ2-5	TRBV12-5	.	.	TGTGCTAGTGGTTACAGGGATGAAGAGACCCAGTACTTC	CASGYRDEETQYF
TRBJ2-6	TRBV7-9	.	.	TGTGCCAGCATGCGGCAGGGCGGCGGGGCCAACGTCCTGACTTTC	CASMRQGGGANVLTF
TRBJ1-5	TRBV7-9	.	.	TGTGCCAGCAGCTTTGGTTCGGTGCCTGGGCCCCAGCATTTT	CASSFGSVPGPQHF
TRBJ2-7	TRBV6-6	.	TRBD1	TGTGCCAGCAGTTCAGGGGGCTTCTACGAGCAGTACTTC	CASSSGGFYEQYF
TRBJ1-2	TRBV28	once	TRBD1	TGTGCCAGCAGTTTGAGGGACAGGGGGCTCTATGGCTACACCTTC	CASSLRDRGLYGYTF
TRBJ1-1	TRBV5-4	.	.	TGTGCCAGCAGCCTGGGATTCAGCCAGAACACTGAAGCTTTCTTT	CASSLGFSQNTEAFF
TRBJ2-7	TRBV18	.	.	TGTGCCAGCTCACCAGGGACCTTCTACGAGCAGTACTTC	CASSPGTFYEQYF
TRBJ2-5	TRBV2	.	.	TGTGCCAGCAGGGGGGACTCTCAAGAGACCCAGTACTTC	CASRGDSQETQYF
TRBJ2-7	TRBV4-1	once	TRBD1	TGCGCCAGCAGCCCCAAACCCGCCCCGGACAGGGGCCACGAGCAGTACTTC	CASSPKPAPDRGHEQYF
TRBJ1-5	TRBV4-1	.	.	TGCGCCAGCAGCCAACCCGCAAATTACATCTCACCGGGGCAGCCCCAGCATTTT	CASSQPANYISPGQPQHF
TRBJ2-3	TRBV28	many	TRBD2	TGTGCCAGCAGTTCAATGCGGGGGGGCTATTTT	CASSSMRGGYF
TRBJ2-2	TRBV2	.	.	TGTGCCAGCAGTGGCATGGGGGGGAACACCGGGGAGCTGTTTTTT	CASSGMGGNTGELFF
TRBJ2-3	TRBV4-3	.	.	TGCGCCAGCAGCCAAGATAGCATCAGCCGTCCCACAGATACGCAGTATTTT	CASSQDSISRPTDTQYF
TRBJ2-1	TRBV7-2	.	.	TGTGCCAGCAGCCCCCCCGGGACTCCCCACAATGAGCAGTTCTTC	CASSPPGTPHNEQFF
TRBJ1-1	TRBV6-5	.	.	TGTGCCAGCAGTCGGGACCCTCCGAACACTGAAGCTTTCTTT	CASSRDPPNTEAFF
TRBJ1-1	TRBV12-2	.	.	TGTGCAAGTCGTCATCCCGGTAGGACAGGGCTAGTAACTGAAGCTTTCTTT	CASRHPGRTGLVTEAFF
TRBJ1-5	TRBV30	.	TRBD1	TGTGCCTGGAGTGTTCGCAGGGGGAGACAGCCCCAGCATTTT	CAWSVRRGRQPQHF
TRBJ2-2	TRBV19	.	TRBD2	TGTGCCAGTTACTCCGGGACTAGCGGGAGCGTGGTCGGGGAGCTGTTTTTT	CASYSGTSGSVVGELFF
TRBJ2-3	TRBV5-1	.	.	TGCGCCAGCAGCTTGGTAGGCTCTTTCACAGATACGCAGTATTTT	CASSLVGSFTDTQYF
TRBJ2-1	TRBV6-6	.	TRBD1	TGTGCCAGCACAGGGGCTCCGGGACAGGGTGGCAATGAGCAGTTCTTC	CASTGAPGQGGNEQFF
TRBJ2-2	TRBV5-6	once	.	TGTGCCAGCAGCTTGGACAGGAGACCCGCGAACACCGGGGAGCTGTTTTTT	CASSLDRRPANTGELFF
TRBJ2-1	TRBV30	.	TRBD1	TGTGCCTTCCTACAGGGGTTGAATTGGGGTGAGCAGTTCTTC	CAFLQGLNWGEQFF
TRBJ2-7	TRBV15	.	.	TGTGCCACCAGCAGCCCCAATCAGGGTCGGTACTTC	CATSSPNQGRYF
TRBJ2-7	TRBV2	.	.	TGTGCCAGCAGCCCGACATGGTACGAGCAGTACTTC	CASSPTWYEQYF
TRBJ2-2	TRBV29-1	.	.	TGCAGCGTTTCTCGTCATCTGGGGCAGGTCGGGGAGCTGTTTTTT	CSVSRHLGQVGELFF
TRBJ1-2	TRBV10-3	.	TRBD1	TGTGCCATCAGTGAGGGACAGGGGGCTGGCGGCTACACCTTC	CAISEGQGAGGYTF
TRBJ2-3	TRBV30	.	.	TGTGCCTGGTCCAGAGATACGCAGTATTTT	CAWSRDTQYF
TRBJ1-4	TRBV15	.	.	TGTGCCACCAGCAGAGATCAGGGGCCGAATGAAAAACTGTTTTTT	CATSRDQGPNEKLFF
TRBJ2-7	TRBV11-2	.	.	TGTGCCAGCAGCCCCGAGCCCGGGCTCCAGTACTTC	CASSPEPGLQYF
TRBJ1-3	TRBV2	.	.	TGTGCCAGCAGGACGACACCCGCTCTCTCTGGAAACACCATATATTTT	CASRTTPALSGNTIYF
TRBJ2-5	TRBV6-1	.	.	TGTGCCAGCAGTGAAGCGTCAGGGACCCCCTTTAACTTC	CASSEASGTPFNF
TRBJ1-4	TRBV19	once	.	TGTGCCAGTAGTATCGGGCCGACGGGGGCCGATGAAAAACTGTTTTTT	CASSIGPTGADEKLFF
TRBJ1-1	TRBV30	.	.	TGTGCCTGGGGAAAAAAAACAGGCACGACTGAAGCTTTCTTT	CAWGKKTGTTEAFF
TRBJ2-2	TRBV5-1	once	.	TGCGCCAGCAGCGCCAGCGACACCGGGGAGCTGTTTTTT	CASSASDTGELFF
TRBJ1-5	TRBV20-1	.	.	TGCAGTGCTAGAGTGGGCGGGCCCCAGCATTTT	CSARVGGPQHF